This entry is about one T cell receptor beta chain. The data derive from a study of blood T cell repertoires in COVID-19. Here immunoSEQ multiplex PCR was the method, and the copy in TCRdb shows in-frame clones only, minus some. The sample records around 140,000 clones, under 90% being singletons. Per the germline V gene, CDR1 is SGHTS and CDR2 is YDEGEE. Trimming stripped 4 bases from V and 2 bases from J, with 16 bases between. CDR3 length equals 16 residues. The genes are TRBV5-8 and TRBJ1-5; TRBD1 might be the D (5 bases). The receptor comes from a human donor in a cohort sampled during active COVID-19. The sample comprised peripheral blood. The chain's CDR3 is CASSPGHKWGNQPQHF. In DNA form, the CDR3 reads TGTGCCAGCAGCCCAGGACATAAGTGGGGCAATCAGCCCCAGCATTTT.